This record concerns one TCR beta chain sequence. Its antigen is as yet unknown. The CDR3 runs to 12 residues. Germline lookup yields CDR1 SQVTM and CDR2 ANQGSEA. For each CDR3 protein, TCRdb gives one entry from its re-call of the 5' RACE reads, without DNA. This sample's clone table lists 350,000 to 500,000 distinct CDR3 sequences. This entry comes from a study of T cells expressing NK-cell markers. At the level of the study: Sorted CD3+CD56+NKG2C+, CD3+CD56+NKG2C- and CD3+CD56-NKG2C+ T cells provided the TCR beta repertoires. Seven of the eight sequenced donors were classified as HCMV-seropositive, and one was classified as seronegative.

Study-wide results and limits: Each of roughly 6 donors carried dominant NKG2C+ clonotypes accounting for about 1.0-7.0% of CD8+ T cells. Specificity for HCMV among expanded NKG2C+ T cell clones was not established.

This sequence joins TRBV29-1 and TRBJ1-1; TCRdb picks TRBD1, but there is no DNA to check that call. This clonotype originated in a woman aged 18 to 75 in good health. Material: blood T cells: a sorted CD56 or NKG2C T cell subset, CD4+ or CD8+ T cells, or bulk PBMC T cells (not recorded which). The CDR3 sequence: CSVGTLNTEAFF.